Presented here are 2 T cell receptor beta chains from one specimen sequenced in a study of T cell responses to AZD1222 COVID-19 vaccine. Sequencing was performed with immunoSEQ multiplex PCR; in TCRdb, only in-frame clones are kept and a portion is missing. The sample has more than 150,000 clones; about 94% are singletons. The sample in question was peripheral blood, obtained on day 0 of AZD1222 vaccination. Source of these receptors: an adult in good health.

The CDR3 DNA sequence: TGTGCCAGCACCAGTGGTGAAAAACTGTTTTTT. Protein sequence: CASTSGEKLFF. The chain employs TRBV6-5 and TRBJ1-4; D gene unclear. The CDR3 has 11 residues. Trimming cost V 7 bases and J 7 bases, with 7 bases left between them. The V gene's germline CDR1 is MNHEY and CDR2 SVGAGI.

The chain recombines TRBV9 with TRBJ1-2, with D maybe TRBD1 (5 bases). Per germline, CDR1 SGDLS and CDR2 YYNGEE. Trimming took off 5 bases at V and 0 bases at J, with 11 bases between the two ends. This CDR3 has 14 residues. The CDR3 region is CASRGGSSNYGYTF. CDR3 DNA: TGTGCCAGCAGGGGGGGAAGCTCTAACTATGGCTACACCTTC.